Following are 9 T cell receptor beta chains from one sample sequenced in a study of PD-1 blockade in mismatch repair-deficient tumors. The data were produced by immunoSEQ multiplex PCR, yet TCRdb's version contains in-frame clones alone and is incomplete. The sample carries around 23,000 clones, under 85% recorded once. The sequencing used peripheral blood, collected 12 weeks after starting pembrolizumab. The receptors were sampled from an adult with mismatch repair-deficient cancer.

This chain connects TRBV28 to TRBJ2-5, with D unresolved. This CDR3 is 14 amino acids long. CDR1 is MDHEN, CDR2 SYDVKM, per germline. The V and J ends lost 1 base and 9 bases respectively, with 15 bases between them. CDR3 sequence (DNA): TGTGCCAGCAGTTTATCCAGTTTCACGCTATCCCAGTACTTC. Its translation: CASSLSSFTLSQYF.

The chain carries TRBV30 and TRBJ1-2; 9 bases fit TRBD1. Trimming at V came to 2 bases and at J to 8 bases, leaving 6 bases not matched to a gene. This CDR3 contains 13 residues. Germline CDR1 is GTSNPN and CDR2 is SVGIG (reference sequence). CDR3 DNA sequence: TGTGCCTGGAGTCCCAACAGGGGGCTCGGCTACACCTTC. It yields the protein CAWSPNRGLGYTF.

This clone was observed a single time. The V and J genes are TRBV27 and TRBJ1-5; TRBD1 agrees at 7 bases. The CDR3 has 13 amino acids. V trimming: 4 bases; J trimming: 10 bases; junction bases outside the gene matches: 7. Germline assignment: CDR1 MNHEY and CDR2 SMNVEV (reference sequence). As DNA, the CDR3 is TGTGCCAGCAGTTATGACAGGGAGTCCCCCCAGCATTTT. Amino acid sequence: CASSYDRESPQHF.

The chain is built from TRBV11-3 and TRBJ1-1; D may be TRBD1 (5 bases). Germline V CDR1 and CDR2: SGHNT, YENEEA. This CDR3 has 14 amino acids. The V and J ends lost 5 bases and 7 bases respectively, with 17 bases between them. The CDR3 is CASSPRRGNLEAFF. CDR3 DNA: TGTGCCAGCAGCCCCCGACGGGGGAACCTTGAAGCTTTCTTT.

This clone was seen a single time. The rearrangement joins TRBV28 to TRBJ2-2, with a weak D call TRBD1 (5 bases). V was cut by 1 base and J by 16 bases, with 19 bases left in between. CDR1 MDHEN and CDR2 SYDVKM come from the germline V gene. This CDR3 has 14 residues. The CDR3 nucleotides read TGTGCCAGCAGTTTATCACGCGGTGAAGTGGGGCCGTTTTTT. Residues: CASSLSRGEVGPFF. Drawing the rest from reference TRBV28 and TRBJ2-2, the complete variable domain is DVKVTQSSRYLVKRTGEKVFLECVQDMDHENMFWYRQDPGLGLRLIYFSYDVKMKEKGDIPEGYSVSREKKERFSLILESASTNQTSMYLCASSLSRGEVGPFFGEGSRLTVL.

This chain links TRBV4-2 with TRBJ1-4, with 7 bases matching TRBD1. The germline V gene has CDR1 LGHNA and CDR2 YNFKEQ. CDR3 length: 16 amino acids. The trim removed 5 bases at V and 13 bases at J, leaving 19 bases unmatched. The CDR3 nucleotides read TGTGCCAGCAGCGCGGCCGGGACAGAGGCCAACAGGGGACTGTTTTTT. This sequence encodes CASSAAGTEANRGLFF.

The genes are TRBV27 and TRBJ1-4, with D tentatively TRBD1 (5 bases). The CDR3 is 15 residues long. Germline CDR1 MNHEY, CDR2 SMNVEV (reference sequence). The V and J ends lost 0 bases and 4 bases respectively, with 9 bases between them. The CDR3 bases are TGTGCCAGCAGTTTATCCCGGGGCCATAATGAAAAACTGTTTTTT. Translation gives CASSLSRGHNEKLFF.

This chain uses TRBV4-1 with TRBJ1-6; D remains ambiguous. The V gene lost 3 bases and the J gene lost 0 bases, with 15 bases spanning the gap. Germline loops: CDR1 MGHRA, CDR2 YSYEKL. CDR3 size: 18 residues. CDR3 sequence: CASSHLGLKSSYNSPLHF. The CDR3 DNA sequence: TGCGCCAGCAGCCACTTAGGTCTCAAAAGCTCCTATAATTCACCCCTCCACTTT.

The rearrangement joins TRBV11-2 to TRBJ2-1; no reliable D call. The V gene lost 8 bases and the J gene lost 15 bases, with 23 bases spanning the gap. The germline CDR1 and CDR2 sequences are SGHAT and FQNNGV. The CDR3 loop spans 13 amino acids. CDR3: CASRKVRDVVLFF. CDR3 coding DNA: TGTGCCAGCCGAAAGGTTAGGGATGTTGTGCTGTTCTTC.